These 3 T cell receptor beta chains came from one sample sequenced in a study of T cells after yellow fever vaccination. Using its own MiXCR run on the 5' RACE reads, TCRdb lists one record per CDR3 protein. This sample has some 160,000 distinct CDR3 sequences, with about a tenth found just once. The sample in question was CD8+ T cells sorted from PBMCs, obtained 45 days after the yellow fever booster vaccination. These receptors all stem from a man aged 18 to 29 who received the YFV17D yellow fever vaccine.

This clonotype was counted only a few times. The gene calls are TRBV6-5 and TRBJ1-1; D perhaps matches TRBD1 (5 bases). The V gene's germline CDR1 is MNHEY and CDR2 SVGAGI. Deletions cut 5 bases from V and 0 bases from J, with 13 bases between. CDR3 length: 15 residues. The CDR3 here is CASSHLGGLNTEAFF. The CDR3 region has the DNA TGTGCCAGCAGTCACCTCGGGGGGTTGAACACTGAAGCTTTCTTT.

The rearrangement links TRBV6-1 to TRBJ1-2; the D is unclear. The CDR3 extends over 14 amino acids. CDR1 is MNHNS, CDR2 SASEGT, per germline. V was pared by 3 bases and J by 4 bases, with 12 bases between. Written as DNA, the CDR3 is TGTGCCAGCAGTGAGGGCACAGCGTTCTATGGCTACACCTTC. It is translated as CASSEGTAFYGYTF.

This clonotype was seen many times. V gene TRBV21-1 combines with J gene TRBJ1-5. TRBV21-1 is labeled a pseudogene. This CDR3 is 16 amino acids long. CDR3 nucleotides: TGTGCCAGCAGCAAACGGTTGGACCATAGCAATCAGCCCCAGCATTTT. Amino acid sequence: CASSKRLDHSNQPQHF.